This section outlines one T cell receptor (beta chain) sequence together with its context. This record belongs to a study of blood T cells in healthy people across ages. Trimming cost V 5 bases and J 0 bases; bases outside gene matches: 10. Germline CDR1 and CDR2: MNHNS and SASEGT. The CDR3 runs to 18 residues. Through a sample-barcoded 5' primer and a J-beta primer mix, a second PCR was run for roughly 7 to 11 cycles. TCRdb independently ran MiXCR on the 5' RACE reads; one entry per CDR3 protein. The repertoire holds around 400,000 distinct CDR3 sequences, more than 45% seen once, with under 65% in the top ten.

This receptor was taken from a man in his 60s in good health. The sequenced sample consisted of blood. The rearrangement uses TRBV6-1 and TRBJ2-6, with 7 bases that match TRBD1. CDR3 in amino acids: CASSTSGTALSGANVLTF. CDR3 bases: TGTGCCAGCAGTACCTCCGGGACAGCCCTCTCTGGGGCCAACGTCCTGACTTTC.